This entry lists 8 T cell receptor beta chains sequenced from one sample in a study of blood T cell repertoires in COVID-19. The assay was immunoSEQ multiplex PCR, and TCRdb's table has in-frame clones only and misses some. In the table there are 250,000 to 350,000 clones, more than 85% of which are singletons. Specimen: peripheral blood. Every receptor here comes from a man aged 30-40 years with acute or convalescent COVID-19.

The chain carries TRBV5-1 and TRBJ1-6; TRBD1 is a possible D gene (6 bases). V was trimmed by 0 bases and J by 10 bases, leaving 14 bases between them. CDR1 is SGHRS and CDR2 is YFSETQ in the germline V gene. This CDR3 contains 15 residues. This CDR3 is CASSLAVAGESPLHF. The DNA for the CDR3 is TGCGCCAGCAGCTTGGCCGTTGCAGGGGAATCACCCCTCCACTTT. The full variable domain, rest sourced from reference TRBV5-1 and TRBJ1-6, is KAGVTQTPRYLIKTRGQQVTLSCSPISGHRSVSWYQQTPGQGLQFLFEYFSETQRNKGNFPGRFSGRQFSNSRSEMNVSTLELGDSALYLCASSLAVAGESPLHFGNGTRLTVT.

The rearrangement uses TRBV7-9 and TRBJ1-5; D remains unclear. Germline V gene sequence: CDR1 SEHNR, CDR2 FQNEAQ (reference sequence). Trimming cost V 8 bases and J 7 bases, with 9 bases left between them. The length of the CDR3 is 11 residues. CDR3 in amino acids: CASGRAQPQHF. The CDR3 bases are TGTGCCAGCGGGAGGGCGCAGCCCCAGCATTTT.

The chain has TRBV28 and TRBJ1-6; tentatively, D is TRBD1 (6 bases). CDR1 is MDHEN, CDR2 SYDVKM, per germline. This CDR3 has 16 amino acids. Deletions cut 2 bases from V and 2 bases from J, with 10 bases between. The chain's CDR3 is CASSLGGSAYNSPLHF. The CDR3 coding sequence is TGTGCCAGCAGTTTAGGGGGCTCAGCCTATAATTCACCCCTCCACTTT.

The chain couples TRBV7-8 to TRBJ2-3; D ambiguous. The CDR3 loop spans 15 amino acids. The germline V and J ends were trimmed by 2 bases and 2 bases, with 11 bases remaining between them. CDR1 and CDR2 (germline): SGHVS, FQNEAQ. CDR3 amino acids: CASSLTFAITDTQYF. CDR3 DNA: TGTGCCAGCAGCTTAACTTTCGCCATCACAGATACGCAGTATTTT.

The V and J genes are TRBV10-3 and TRBJ2-3, with 7 positions matching TRBD1. Germline V gives CDR1 ENHRY, CDR2 SYGVKD. Trimming at V came to 4 bases and at J to 2 bases, leaving 9 bases not matched to a gene. There are 16 residues in the CDR3. The CDR3 reads CAISAGTVKATDTQYF. CDR3 bases: TGTGCCATCAGTGCGGGGACAGTAAAGGCCACAGATACGCAGTATTTT.

Of note for this clone: The sample carries other DNA sequences with the same CDR3. The rearrangement links TRBV18 to TRBJ2-1, with a weak D call TRBD1 (6 bases). V gave up 4 bases and J gave up 5 bases, with 12 bases separating them. The CDR3 is made up of 14 amino acids. Germline V gene sequence: CDR1 KGHSH, CDR2 LQKENI. CDR3 sequence reads: CASSLQGRNNEQFF. As DNA, the CDR3 is TGTGCCAGCTCACTACAGGGTAGGAACAATGAGCAGTTCTTC.

The chain carries TRBV27 and TRBJ1-4, with 7 bases fitting TRBD1. Trimming at V came to 6 bases and at J to 5 bases, leaving 9 bases not matched to a gene. Germline CDR1 and CDR2: MNHEY and SMNVEV (reference sequence). The CDR3 has 15 amino acids. The CDR3, as DNA: TGTGCCAGCAGCCACCTGACAGGGCAAAATGAAAAACTGTTTTTT. Its protein is CASSHLTGQNEKLFF.

This clone was recorded once. The rearrangement links TRBV7-9 to TRBJ1-4; D is possibly TRBD1 (6 bases). In germline, CDR1 is SEHNR, CDR2 FQNEAQ (reference sequence). The V and J ends lost 3 bases and 5 bases respectively, with 10 bases between them. CDR3 length: 14 amino acids. CDR3 residues: CASSFGQGNEKLFF. The CDR3 DNA follows: TGTGCCAGCAGCTTCGGTCAGGGGAATGAAAAACTGTTTTTT.